This TCR beta chain was observed in a study of shared clonotypes between healthy human individuals. This clone appeared a single time. The CDR3 is made up of 16 amino acids. J was trimmed by 0 bases and V by 2 bases; bases with no gene match: 6. Germline CDR1 is MDHEN and CDR2 is SYDVKM. Repertoires were generated with immunoSEQ multiplex PCR, while TCRdb's copy carries only in-frame clones and drops some. The sample lists around 2,000,000 clones; 90% to 95% were seen once. Naivety among CD8 cells was defined by CD45RO negativity and positive CCR7 selection, thereby excluding terminally differentiated effector memory CD45RA+ cells.

This receptor was obtained from a man between 18 and 35 years old in good health. Some clones in this sample may be carry-over from other donors' samples. The chain carries TRBV28 and TRBJ1-1; 7 nucleotides line up with TRBD1. The material sequenced was naive CD8+ T cells from PBMCs. The DNA for the CDR3 is TGTGCCAGCAGTTTAAACCCAGGGGGTCTGAACACTGAAGCTTTCTTT. It translates to CASSLNPGGLNTEAFF.